This T cell receptor beta chain was observed in a study of cytomegalovirus exposure and HLA in healthy donors. Study conclusions and caveats: As a later analysis showed, a missense DCLRE1C variant was linked to trimming of TCR beta V- and J-genes. Rates of TCR association differed by HLA locus in a later analysis, with DRB1 highest and HLA-C lowest. Across donors, most TCRs were seen rarely, yet some public ones were widespread. The authors enumerated over 150 TCR beta chains as linked to cytomegalovirus.

PCR amplification relied on 60 Vbeta primers (plus 13 Jbeta primers). TCRdb's copy holds only in-frame clones and misses some; the assay was immunoSEQ multiplex PCR. The sample contains 190,000 or so clones, around 83% of which appear only once. To note about this clone: The antigen is not known.

The V segment lost 2 bases and the J segment 3 bases; nucleotides outside the gene matches: 4. Germline loops: CDR1 SGHRS, CDR2 YFSETQ. CDR3 size: 14 residues. The receptor was derived from a man over 45 in good health and CMV-seronegative. The sequenced sample was PBMCs. The chain is built from TRBV5-1 and TRBJ2-5; 7 positions match TRBD1. The CDR3 nucleotides read TGCGCCAGCAGCTTCGGGACAGTGAAAGAGACCCAGTACTTC. Its translation: CASSFGTVKETQYF. Full variable domain (rest looked up from reference TRBV5-1 and TRBJ2-5): KAGVTQTPRYLIKTRGQQVTLSCSPISGHRSVSWYQQTPGQGLQFLFEYFSETQRNKGNFPGRFSGRQFSNSRSEMNVSTLELGDSALYLCASSFGTVKETQYFGPGTRLLVL.